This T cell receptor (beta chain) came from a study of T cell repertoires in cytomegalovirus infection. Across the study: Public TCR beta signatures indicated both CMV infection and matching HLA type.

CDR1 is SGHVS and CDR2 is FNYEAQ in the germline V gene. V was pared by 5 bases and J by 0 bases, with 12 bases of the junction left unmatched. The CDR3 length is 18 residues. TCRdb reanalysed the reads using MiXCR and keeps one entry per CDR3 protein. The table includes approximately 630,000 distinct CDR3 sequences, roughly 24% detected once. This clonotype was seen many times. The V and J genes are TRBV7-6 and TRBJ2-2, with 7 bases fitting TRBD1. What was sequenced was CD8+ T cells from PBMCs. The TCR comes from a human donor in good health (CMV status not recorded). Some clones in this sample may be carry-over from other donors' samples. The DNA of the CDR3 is TGTGCCAGCAGCCAAAAGACAGGGCCCTCGACGAACACCGGGGAGCTGTTTTTT. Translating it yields CASSQKTGPSTNTGELFF. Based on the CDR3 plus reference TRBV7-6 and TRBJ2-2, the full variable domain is GAGVSQSPRYKVTKRGQDVALRCDPISGHVSLYWYRQALGQGPEFLTYFNYEAQQDKSGLPNDRFSAERPEGSISTLTIQRTEQRDSAMYRCASSQKTGPSTNTGELFFGEGSRLTVL.